This TCR beta chain was obtained from a study of blood T cell repertoires in COVID-19. Study context: Acute and convalescent COVID-19 specimens originated in the United States, Italy and Spain. From T cells, B-cell-depleted T cells, or PBMCs came the material, which was cDNA or gDNA.

Study processing details: Cell counts per sample came from amplifying reference gene primers. Clones were read by immunoSEQ multiplex PCR, and TCRdb kept only the in-frame ones, dropping some. Clonal size and the V and J genes are those of that table, whereas D and trimming came from the DNA. The data contain over 50,000 clones, more than 70% of them singletons. This CDR3 contains 14 residues. CDR1 and CDR2 from the germline V gene are LGHNT and FRNRAP. V lost 6 bases and J 6 bases, leaving 17 bases between the germline ends. The Seattle patients joined while their infection was active and were tracked longitudinally afterward.

The TCR originated in a man aged 55 to 69 with COVID-19, enrolled during active disease. This chain links TRBV12-5 with TRBJ1-1; D not certain. Sequences were obtained from peripheral blood. Here the CDR3 reads CASGTYASSAEAFF. The CDR3 DNA reads as TGTGCTAGTGGAACCTATGCTAGTAGCGCTGAAGCTTTCTTT.